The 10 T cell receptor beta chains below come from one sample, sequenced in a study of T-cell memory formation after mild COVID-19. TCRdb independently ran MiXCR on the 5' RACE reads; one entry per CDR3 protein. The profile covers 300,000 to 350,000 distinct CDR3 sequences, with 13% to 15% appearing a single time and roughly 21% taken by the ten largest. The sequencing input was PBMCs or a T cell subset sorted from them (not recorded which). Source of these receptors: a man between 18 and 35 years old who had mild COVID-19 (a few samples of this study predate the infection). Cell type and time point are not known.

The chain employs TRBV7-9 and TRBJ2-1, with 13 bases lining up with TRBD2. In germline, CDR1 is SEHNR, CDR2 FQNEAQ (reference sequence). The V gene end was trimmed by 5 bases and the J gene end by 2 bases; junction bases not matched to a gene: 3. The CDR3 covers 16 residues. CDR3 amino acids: CASSEGLAGPYNEQFF. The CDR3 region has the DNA TGTGCCAGCAGCGAGGGACTAGCGGGGCCCTACAATGAGCAGTTCTTC.

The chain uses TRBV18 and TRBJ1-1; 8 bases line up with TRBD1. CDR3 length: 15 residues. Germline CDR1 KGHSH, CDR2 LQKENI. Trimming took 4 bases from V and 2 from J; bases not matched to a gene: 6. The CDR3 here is CASSRQGQANTEAFF. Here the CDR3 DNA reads TGTGCCAGCTCACGTCAGGGACAGGCTAACACTGAAGCTTTCTTT. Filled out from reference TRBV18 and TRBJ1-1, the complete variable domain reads NAGVMQNPRHLVRRRGQEARLRCSPMKGHSHVYWYRQLPEEGLKFMVYLQKENIIDESGMPKERFSAEFPKEGPSILRIQQVVRGDSAAYFCASSRQGQANTEAFFGQGTRLTVV.

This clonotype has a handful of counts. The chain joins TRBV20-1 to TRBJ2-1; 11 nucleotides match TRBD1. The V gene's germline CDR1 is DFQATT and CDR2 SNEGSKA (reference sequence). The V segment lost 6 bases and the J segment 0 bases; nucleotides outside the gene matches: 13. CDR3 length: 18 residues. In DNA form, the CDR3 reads TGCAGTGCCCCCTACATTGTCGGGACAGGGGGCTCCTACAATGAGCAGTTCTTC. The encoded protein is CSAPYIVGTGGSYNEQFF.

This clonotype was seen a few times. CDR3 region: CASSLSAGMGDTQYF. Here the CDR3 DNA reads TGTGCCAGCAGCTTATCGGCGGGGATGGGAGATACGCAGTATTTT. The chain recombines TRBV7-3 with TRBJ2-3, with D possibly being TRBD2 (6 bases). The CDR3 spans 15 residues. In germline, CDR1 is SGHTA, CDR2 FQGTGA. Trimming cost V 2 bases and J 5 bases, with 14 bases left between them.

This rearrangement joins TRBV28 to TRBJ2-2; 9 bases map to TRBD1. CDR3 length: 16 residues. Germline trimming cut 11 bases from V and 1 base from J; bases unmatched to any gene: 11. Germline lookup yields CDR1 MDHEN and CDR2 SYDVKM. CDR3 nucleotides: TGTGCCGGTCAAACAGGGGGCATTGTGAACACCGGGGAGCTGTTTTTT. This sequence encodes CAGQTGGIVNTGELFF.

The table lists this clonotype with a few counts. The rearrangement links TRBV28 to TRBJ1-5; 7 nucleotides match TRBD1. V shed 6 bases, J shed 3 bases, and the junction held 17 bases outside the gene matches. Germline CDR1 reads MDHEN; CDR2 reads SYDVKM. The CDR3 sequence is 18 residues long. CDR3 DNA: TGTGCCAGCAGCGCGGGCGGGAGTTCAGGGGGATTCAATCAGCCCCAGCATTTT. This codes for CASSAGGSSGGFNQPQHF.

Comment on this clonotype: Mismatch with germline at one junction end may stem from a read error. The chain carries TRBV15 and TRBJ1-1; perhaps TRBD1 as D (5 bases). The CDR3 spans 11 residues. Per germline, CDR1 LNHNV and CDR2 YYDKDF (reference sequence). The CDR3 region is CATSGDREEKF. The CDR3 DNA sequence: TGTGCCACCAGCGGGGACCGAGAAGAGAAGTTT.

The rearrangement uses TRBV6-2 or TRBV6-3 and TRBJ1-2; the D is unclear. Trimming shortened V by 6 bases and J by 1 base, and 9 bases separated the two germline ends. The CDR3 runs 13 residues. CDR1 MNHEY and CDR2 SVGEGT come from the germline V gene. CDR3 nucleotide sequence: TGTGCCAGCAGACAGACGGATAACTATGGCTACACCTTC. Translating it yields CASRQTDNYGYTF.

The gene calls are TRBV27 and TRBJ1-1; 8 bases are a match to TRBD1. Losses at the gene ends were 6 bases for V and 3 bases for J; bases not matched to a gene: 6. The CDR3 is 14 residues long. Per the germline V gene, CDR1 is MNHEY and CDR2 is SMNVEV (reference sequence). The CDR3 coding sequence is TGTGCCAGCAGCGACAGGGGTCGTTACACTGAAGCTTTCTTT. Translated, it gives CASSDRGRYTEAFF.

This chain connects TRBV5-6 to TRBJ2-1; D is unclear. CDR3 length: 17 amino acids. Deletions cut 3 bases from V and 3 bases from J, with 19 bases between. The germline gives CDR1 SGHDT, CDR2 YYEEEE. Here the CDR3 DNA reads TGTGCCAGCAGCTCCCTGGGGTCTCCCACAGACTACAATGAGCAGTTCTTC. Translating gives CASSSLGSPTDYNEQFF.